A selection of T cell receptor beta chains follows, all from one sample in a study of shared clonotypes between healthy human individuals. Some clones are missing from TCRdb's copy, which holds only in-frame ones; the method was immunoSEQ multiplex PCR. The sample shows about 1.1 million clones, 75% to 80% of them seen only once. Sequencing was carried out using memory CD4+ T cells from PBMCs. The receptors come from a man aged 18 to 30 in good health. Some clones in this sample may be carry-over from other donors' samples. CDR3s include the opening cysteine and the closing phenylalanine or tryptophan. A D gene is named only where the DNA matches it firmly. Some rows mark clone size as missing; the rest say once, few, many or name a class of expanded clone.

clone_size j_call v_call d_call cdr3_aa cdr3_nt
. TRBJ2-1 TRBV6-6 TRBD2 CASLGTSGTVNEQFF TGTGCCAGCCTTGGGACTAGCGGGACTGTCAATGAGCAGTTCTTC
. TRBJ2-1 TRBV5-1 TRBD2 CASSPLAGDLNEQFF TGCGCCAGCAGCCCCCTTGCGGGAGATTTAAATGAGCAGTTCTTC
. TRBJ1-2 TRBV7-9 . CASSLVGVFGGYTF TGTGCCAGCAGCTTAGTCGGAGTATTCGGTGGCTACACCTTC
few TRBJ1-5 TRBV6-5 TRBD1 CASSRDSINQPQHF TGTGCCAGCAGCCGGGACAGCATTAATCAGCCCCAGCATTTT
. TRBJ1-6 TRBV2 . CASSGDKGYSPLHF TGTGCCAGCAGTGGGGACAAGGGTTACTCACCCCTCCACTTT
. TRBJ2-7 TRBV4-1 TRBD2 CASSHQGLAVPYEQYF TGCGCCAGCAGCCACCAGGGACTAGCGGTTCCCTACGAGCAGTACTTC
. TRBJ1-1 TRBV5-5 . CASSPSQSSTEAFF TGTGCCAGCAGCCCCTCCCAGAGTAGCACTGAAGCTTTCTTT
once TRBJ1-5 TRBV28 . CASRNSFNQPQHF TGTGCCAGCAGGAACAGTTTCAATCAGCCCCAGCATTTT
. TRBJ1-4 TRBV5-1 . CASSPEGGGEKLFF TGCGCCAGCAGCCCGGAGGGAGGCGGTGAAAAACTGTTTTTT
. TRBJ2-1 TRBV27 . CASSLFGTPRNEQFF TGTGCCAGCAGTTTATTTGGGACGCCTAGGAATGAGCAGTTCTTC
. TRBJ2-7 TRBV5-6 TRBD1 CASSLAPGQLYEQYF TGTGCCAGCAGCTTGGCGCCGGGACAGCTCTACGAGCAGTACTTC
many TRBJ2-3 TRBV19 . CASSTRRVRISTDTQYF TGTGCCAGTAGTACCCGACGAGTGCGAATAAGCACAGATACGCAGTATTTT
. TRBJ2-3 TRBV10-1 . CASSDTRAIGTDTQYF TGCGCCAGCAGTGATACCAGGGCGATAGGCACAGATACGCAGTATTTT
. TRBJ1-2 TRBV19 TRBD1 CASSIDPRDRNGYTF TGTGCCAGTAGTATAGACCCCAGGGACAGAAATGGCTACACCTTC
. TRBJ2-7 TRBV5-8 . CASRPGIDEQYF TGTGCCAGCCGCCCTGGGATTGACGAGCAGTACTTC
. TRBJ1-1 TRBV27 TRBD1 CASSDQWGGGVRTEAFF TGTGCCAGCAGCGACCAGTGGGGAGGGGGCGTAAGGACTGAAGCTTTCTTT
. TRBJ2-1 TRBV2 TRBD2 CASTLAGRQFF TGTGCCAGCACCTTAGCGGGAAGGCAGTTCTTC